A selection of T cell receptor beta chains follows, all from one sample in a study of vaccination and CD4 T cells after COVID-19. TCRdb independently ran MiXCR on the PCR reads; one entry per CDR3 protein. This table holds roughly 10,000 distinct CDR3 sequences, approximately 49% found once. These receptors lack a known antigen. The sequenced sample was CD4+ T cells from blood, cultured in vitro. All receptors derive from a human donor who had recovered from COVID-19. The CDR3 runs from the conserved cysteine through the conserved F or W. Fields, in order: V gene, J gene, clone size, D gene, CDR3 length, CDR3 protein, CDR3 DNA. The D gene is left open where the match is weak. A row's size may be missing; if present it is once, few, many or a size class.

V: TRBV20-1
J: TRBJ2-5
size: -
D: -
length: 13
CDR3: CSALARGQETQYF
DNA: TGCAGTGCGTTGGCTAGGGGGCAAGAGACCCAGTACTTC

V: TRBV20-1
J: TRBJ2-3
size: few
D: -
length: 17
CDR3: CSASHQSGNIRTDTQYF
DNA: TGCAGTGCTAGTCACCAATCCGGGAACATTCGCACAGATACGCAGTATTTT

V: TRBV20-1
J: TRBJ2-3
size: -
D: -
length: 15
CDR3: CSAREDLRRTDTQYF
DNA: TGCAGTGCTAGAGAGGACCTCCGACGCACAGATACGCAGTATTTT

V: TRBV19
J: TRBJ2-3
size: -
D: TRBD2
length: 16
CDR3: CASSDGLAARTDTQYF
DNA: TGTGCCAGTTCCGACGGACTAGCGGCGAGGACAGATACGCAGTATTTT

V: TRBV7-2
J: TRBJ2-1
size: -
D: -
length: 14
CDR3: CASSAYRGNNEQFF
DNA: TGTGCCAGCAGCGCCTACCGGGGTAACAATGAGCAGTTCTTC

V: TRBV6-1
J: TRBJ1-2
size: -
D: -
length: 11
CDR3: CASSRGDGYTF
DNA: TGTGCCAGCAGTAGGGGGGATGGCTACACCTTC

V: TRBV7-6
J: TRBJ1-3
size: -
D: TRBD1
length: 14
CDR3: CASSPGTGGNTIYF
DNA: TGTGCCAGCAGCCCCGGGACAGGGGGAAACACCATATATTTT

V: TRBV30
J: TRBJ1-5
size: few
D: TRBD1
length: 17
CDR3: CAWSMRQGRGSNQPQHF
DNA: TGTGCCTGGAGTATGCGACAGGGGAGGGGGAGCAATCAGCCCCAGCATTTT

V: TRBV20-1
J: TRBJ2-1
size: -
D: TRBD2
length: 18
CDR3: CSARVAGGPRSSYNEQFF
DNA: TGCAGTGCTAGGGTCGCGGGAGGGCCTCGTAGCTCCTACAATGAGCAGTTCTTC

V: TRBV7-2
J: TRBJ2-5
size: -
D: TRBD2
length: 16
CDR3: CASSKGSGAGEGTQYF
DNA: TGTGCCAGCTCAAAGGGTTCTGGAGCGGGAGAGGGGACCCAGTACTTC

V: TRBV7-2
J: TRBJ2-7
size: few
D: -
length: 14
CDR3: CASSLELVLGEQYF
DNA: TGTGCCAGCAGCTTAGAACTCGTCTTAGGCGAGCAGTACTTC

V: TRBV7-7
J: TRBJ2-2
size: -
D: -
length: 14
CDR3: CASRSGPDTGELFF
DNA: TGTGCTAGCAGGTCCGGACCCGACACCGGGGAGCTGTTTTTT

V: TRBV10-2
J: TRBJ1-2
size: few
D: -
length: 14
CDR3: CASSESATGYGYTF
DNA: TGCGCCAGCAGTGAGTCAGCCACTGGGTATGGCTACACCTTC

V: TRBV20-1
J: TRBJ2-1
size: -
D: TRBD2
length: 15
CDR3: CSARLGRTGYNEQFF
DNA: TGCAGTGCTAGACTCGGGAGGACGGGATACAATGAGCAGTTCTTC

V: TRBV15
J: TRBJ2-1
size: -
D: TRBD1
length: 18
CDR3: CATSSRPTGTGVDNEQFF
DNA: TGTGCCACCAGCAGCCGACCCACTGGGACAGGGGTGGACAATGAGCAGTTCTTC

V: TRBV20-1
J: TRBJ2-3
size: -
D: -
length: 14
CDR3: CSARSGSSTDTQYF
DNA: TGCAGTGCTAGATCCGGGAGTAGCACAGATACGCAGTATTTT

V: TRBV24-1
J: TRBJ1-5
size: -
D: -
length: 13
CDR3: CATSESGFQPQHF
DNA: TGTGCCACCAGTGAATCCGGGTTTCAGCCCCAGCATTTT

V: TRBV4-1
J: TRBJ1-1
size: -
D: -
length: 16
CDR3: CASSQGLAARNTEAFF
DNA: TGCGCCAGCAGCCAAGGCCTGGCAGCTCGGAACACTGAAGCTTTCTTT

V: TRBV6-5
J: TRBJ1-4
size: -
D: -
length: 13
CDR3: CASSYGLMEKLFF
DNA: TGTGCCAGCAGTTATGGTCTGATGGAAAAACTGTTTTTT

V: TRBV11-2
J: TRBJ2-7
size: -
D: TRBD1
length: 15
CDR3: CASSLSGTGVAGQYF
DNA: TGTGCCAGCAGCTTATCGGGGACAGGGGTTGCGGGGCAGTACTTC

V: TRBV20-1
J: TRBJ2-7
size: once
D: TRBD2
length: 15
CDR3: CSARDLERGSYEQYF
DNA: TGCAGTGCTAGAGATCTTGAGCGGGGCTCCTACGAGCAGTACTTC

V: TRBV29-1
J: TRBJ1-6
size: -
D: -
length: 13
CDR3: CSVGTEYNSPLHF
DNA: TGCAGCGTTGGTACGGAGTATAATTCACCCCTCCACTTT

V: TRBV5-8
J: TRBJ2-1
size: -
D: -
length: 15
CDR3: CASSFRRLSYNEQFF
DNA: TGTGCCAGCAGCTTTAGGAGGCTTTCCTACAATGAGCAGTTCTTC

V: TRBV12-3/TRBV12-4
J: TRBJ2-5
size: few
D: -
length: 13
CDR3: CASSLGDQETQYF
DNA: TGTGCCAGCAGTTTGGGGGACCAAGAGACCCAGTACTTC

V: TRBV18
J: TRBJ1-1
size: -
D: -
length: 16
CDR3: CASSPPLQTANTEAFF
DNA: TGTGCCAGCTCACCACCTCTACAGACTGCGAACACTGAAGCTTTCTTT

V: TRBV7-3
J: TRBJ2-1
size: once
D: TRBD2
length: 14
CDR3: CASSAPGLAGEQFF
DNA: TGTGCCAGCAGCGCCCCGGGACTAGCGGGAGAGCAGTTCTTC

V: TRBV7-9
J: TRBJ1-2
size: -
D: TRBD1
length: 14
CDR3: CASSTTGGYYGYTF
DNA: TGTGCCAGCAGCACGACAGGGGGCTACTATGGCTACACCTTC

V: TRBV7-2
J: TRBJ2-1
size: few
D: TRBD1
length: 16
CDR3: CASSLFGTGRYNEQFF
DNA: TGTGCCAGCAGCTTATTCGGGACAGGCCGATACAATGAGCAGTTCTTC

V: TRBV15
J: TRBJ2-1
size: -
D: -
length: 14
CDR3: CATSLELRLNEQFF
DNA: TGTGCCACCAGCTTGGAGCTTCGGCTTAATGAGCAGTTCTTC

V: TRBV11-1
J: TRBJ2-7
size: -
D: TRBD2
length: 15
CDR3: CASSREGGSSYEQYF
DNA: TGTGCCAGCAGCCGGGAGGGCGGGAGCTCCTACGAGCAGTACTTC

V: TRBV6-2/TRBV6-3
J: TRBJ2-1
size: -
D: TRBD1
length: 13
CDR3: CASSYSKGQGWFF
DNA: TGTGCCAGCAGTTACTCGAAAGGACAGGGGTGGTTCTTC

V: TRBV20-1
J: TRBJ1-3
size: -
D: -
length: 12
CDR3: CSASVTGNTIYF
DNA: TGCAGTGCTAGCGTTACTGGAAACACCATATATTTT

V: TRBV20-1
J: TRBJ1-1
size: -
D: -
length: 12
CDR3: CSAEGNRDEAFF
DNA: TGCAGTGCTGAAGGGAACAGGGATGAAGCTTTCTTT

V: TRBV20-1
J: TRBJ2-5
size: -
D: TRBD2
length: 16
CDR3: CSARVVLAGYQETQYF
DNA: TGCAGTGCTAGAGTAGTACTAGCGGGCTACCAAGAGACCCAGTACTTC

V: TRBV7-2
J: TRBJ2-4
size: few
D: TRBD1
length: 14
CDR3: CASSPQGVKNIQYF
DNA: TGTGCCAGCAGCCCCCAGGGGGTTAAAAACATTCAGTACTTC

V: TRBV20-1
J: TRBJ2-7
size: -
D: -
length: 15
CDR3: CSASSGSYSSYEQYF
DNA: TGCAGTGCTAGTAGTGGTAGCTACAGCTCCTACGAGCAGTACTTC

V: TRBV20-1
J: TRBJ1-5
size: few
D: TRBD1
length: 13
CDR3: CSAARGGREPQHF
DNA: TGCAGTGCTGCGAGAGGGGGCAGGGAGCCCCAGCATTTT

V: TRBV14
J: TRBJ1-6
size: -
D: -
length: 13
CDR3: CASRHGYNSPLHF
DNA: TGTGCCAGCAGGCACGGCTATAATTCACCCCTCCACTTT

V: TRBV6-2/TRBV6-3
J: TRBJ1-5
size: -
D: TRBD1
length: 14
CDR3: CASDRDVSNQPQHF
DNA: TGTGCCAGTGACAGGGACGTTAGCAATCAGCCCCAGCATTTT

V: TRBV20-1
J: TRBJ2-7
size: once
D: TRBD2
length: 14
CDR3: CSAGGGGSPHEQYF
DNA: TGCAGTGCGGGGGGAGGCGGGAGCCCCCACGAGCAGTACTTC

V: TRBV24-1
J: TRBJ2-1
size: -
D: -
length: 17
CDR3: CATSDARSLSSYNEQFF
DNA: TGTGCCACCAGTGATGCCAGGAGTCTAAGCTCCTACAATGAGCAGTTCTTC

V: TRBV19
J: TRBJ2-7
size: -
D: -
length: 19
CDR3: CASSIAYPSRGGLSYEQYF
DNA: TGTGCCAGTAGTATAGCCTATCCTAGCCGGGGTGGTCTCTCCTACGAGCAGTACTTC

V: TRBV12-3/TRBV12-4
J: TRBJ1-6
size: once
D: -
length: 14
CDR3: CASSSGRTNSPLHF
DNA: TGTGCCAGCAGCTCGGGACGGACTAATTCACCCCTCCACTTT

V: TRBV20-1
J: TRBJ2-1
size: -
D: -
length: 14
CDR3: CSARGGGVVNEQFF
DNA: TGCAGTGCTAGAGGAGGGGGAGTGGTGAATGAGCAGTTCTTC

V: TRBV7-3
J: TRBJ2-2
size: -
D: -
length: 13
CDR3: CASSTRSAGELFF
DNA: TGTGCCAGCAGCACCCGTTCGGCCGGGGAGCTGTTTTTT

V: TRBV10-2
J: TRBJ1-6
size: -
D: -
length: 14
CDR3: CASRQPGYNSPLHF
DNA: TGCGCCAGCAGGCAGCCAGGGTACAATTCACCCCTCCACTTT

V: TRBV6-1
J: TRBJ2-7
size: once
D: -
length: 13
CDR3: CASTQGNSYEQYF
DNA: TGTGCCAGCACACAGGGTAATTCCTACGAGCAGTACTTC

V: TRBV24-1
J: TRBJ2-3
size: few
D: -
length: 16
CDR3: CATSTWGGSDTDTQYF
DNA: TGTGCCACCAGCACCTGGGGGGGCAGCGACACAGATACGCAGTATTTT